These 9 T cell receptor beta chains came from one sample sequenced in a study of T cells expressing NK-cell markers. TCRdb reprocessed the 5' RACE reads and reports one entry per CDR3 protein, with no DNA. This sample contains more than 400,000 distinct CDR3 sequences. The specimen sequenced was blood T cells: a sorted CD56 or NKG2C T cell subset, CD4+ or CD8+ T cells, or bulk PBMC T cells (not recorded which). The source of these receptors is a woman aged 18 to 69 in good health.

The CDR3 sequence is CASSSWMGEQFF. This chain joins TRBV12-3 or TRBV12-4 and TRBJ2-1. The CDR3 runs to 12 residues.

J is TRBJ2-3 and V is TRBV25-1. Germline values: CDR1 MGHDK, CDR2 SYGVNS. This CDR3 comprises 13 residues. CDR3 sequence reads: CASSLISSDTQYF. Supplemented by reference TRBV25-1 and TRBJ2-3, the full variable domain reads EADIYQTPRYLVIGTGKKITLECSQTMGHDKMYWYQQDPGMELHLIHYSYGVNSTEKGDLSSESTVSRIRTEHFPLTLESARPSHTSQYLCASSLISSDTQYFGPGTRLTVL.

The V gene is TRBV7-6, the J gene TRBJ2-3; with no DNA, the TCRdb D assignment of TRBD1 cannot be verified. This CDR3 is built from 15 residues. Per the germline V gene, CDR1 is SGHVS and CDR2 is FNYEAQ. The CDR3 loop is CASSPGGRHADTQYF.

The chain is built from TRBV20-1 and TRBJ2-1; TCRdb proposes TRBD2, but this gene call is untestable without DNA. CDR1 and CDR2 (germline): DFQATT, SNEGSKA (reference sequence). The CDR3 has 13 residues. CDR3: CSTHRGTSGGHVF.

This chain links TRBV5-1 with TRBJ2-1; TCRdb gives TRBD2 as the D gene, but with no DNA this cannot be confirmed. This CDR3 is 15 amino acids long. Germline CDR1 and CDR2: SGHRS and YFSETQ. The CDR3 here is CASSLLAGPYNEQFF.

The CDR3 sequence: CASSKKSGVSHNEQFF. The chain couples TRBV7-8 to TRBJ2-1; lacking DNA, the TRBD1 call made by TCRdb goes unchecked. CDR1 is SGHVS and CDR2 is FQNEAQ in the germline V gene. The CDR3 has 16 amino acids.

This chain uses TRBV30 with TRBJ2-2. This CDR3 spans 16 amino acids. The germline gives CDR1 GTSNPN, CDR2 SVGIG (reference sequence). The CDR3 here is CAWSVSRPYVFGELFF.

The chain combines TRBV20-1 with TRBJ2-2; TCRdb indicates TRBD2, and absent DNA this call remains unverified. CDR3 size: 16 residues. Germline-derived CDR1 and CDR2 are DFQATT and SNEGSKA (reference sequence). The CDR3 reads CSAGPGTSLNTGELFF.

The chain has TRBV6-5 and TRBJ1-6. Germline V CDR1 and CDR2: MNHEY, SVGAGI. The CDR3 has 14 amino acids. The CDR3 region is CASSSTGWNSPLHF.